This T cell receptor (beta chain) originates from a study of T cell repertoires in ileal Crohn's disease. Profiling relied on immunoSEQ multiplex PCR, and the TCRdb table lists in-frame clones only, not all of them. The sample includes some 14,000 clones, more than 60% seen only once; the top ten take approximately 15%. The time point: inflamed ileum from the surgical specimen. The sequencing input was ileal tissue. This TCR was sampled from an adult with Crohn's disease.

The CDR3 spells CASSTIAGGRYEQYF. Written as DNA, the CDR3 is TGTGCCAGCAGCACTATAGCGGGGGGGCGGTACGAGCAGTACTTC. The genes are TRBV5-6 and TRBJ2-7; 11 bases are a match to TRBD2. The germline V gene has CDR1 SGHDT and CDR2 YYEEEE. CDR3 length: 15 residues. The J segment lost 4 bases and the V segment lost 4 bases, leaving 7 bases of the junction unmatched.